This record covers a single T cell receptor (beta chain). A read error may account for a junction end that differs from germline. Construction of the TCRbeta library involved unique molecular identifiers. TCRdb called the PCR reads again in MiXCR, with one record for every CDR3 protein. Of about 540,000 distinct CDR3 sequences in the sample, 18% were seen once. These data originate in a study of T-cell reconstitution after alpha-beta-depleted transplantation in children. Germline V lookup: CDR1 MNHEY, CDR2 SMNVEV (reference sequence). The CDR3 length is 15 residues. The source material was PBMCs from the stem cell graft donor, sampled from the stem cell graft. This rearrangement joins TRBV27 to TRBJ2-2, with TRBD1 matching over 9 bases. The receptor was isolated from a human donor who donated a stem cell graft to a child with acute lymphoblastic leukemia. Written as DNA, the CDR3 is TGTGCCGGCAGTTTACAGGGGGCGCCGGTCGGGGAGCTGTTTTTT. Translation: CAGSLQGAPVGELFF.